This T cell receptor beta chain was documented in a study of CD8 T cells in Susac syndrome. This CDR3 is built from 13 residues. The germline CDR1 and CDR2 sequences are LGHNT and FRNRAP. V gave up 11 bases and J gave up 1 base, with 14 bases separating them. Roughly 0.5 to 1 ug RNA was reverse transcribed with random hexamers. Using its own MiXCR run on the immunoSEQ multiplex PCR reads, TCRdb lists one record per CDR3 protein. Of about 150,000 distinct CDR3 sequences in the sample, 95% to 96% were seen once. This receptor was obtained from a human donor with multiple sclerosis. The sample taken for sequencing was CD8+ T cells from PBMCs. V usage is TRBV12-5 and J usage is TRBJ1-2, with D uncertain. The CDR3 is CASRSGINYGYTF. The DNA for the CDR3 is TGTGCTTCCCGTTCGGGGATTAACTATGGCTACACCTTC.